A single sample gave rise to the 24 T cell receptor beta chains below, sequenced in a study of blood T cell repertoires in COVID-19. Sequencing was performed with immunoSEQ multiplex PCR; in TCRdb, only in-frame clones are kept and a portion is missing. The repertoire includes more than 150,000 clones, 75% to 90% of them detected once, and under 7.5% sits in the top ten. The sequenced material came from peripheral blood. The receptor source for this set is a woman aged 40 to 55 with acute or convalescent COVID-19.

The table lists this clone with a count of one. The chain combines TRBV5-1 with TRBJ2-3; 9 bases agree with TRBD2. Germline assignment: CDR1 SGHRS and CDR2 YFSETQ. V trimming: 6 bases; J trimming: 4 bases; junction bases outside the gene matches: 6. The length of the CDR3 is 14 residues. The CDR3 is CASTKAGGPDTQYF. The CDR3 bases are TGCGCCAGCACCAAAGCGGGAGGCCCAGATACGCAGTATTTT.

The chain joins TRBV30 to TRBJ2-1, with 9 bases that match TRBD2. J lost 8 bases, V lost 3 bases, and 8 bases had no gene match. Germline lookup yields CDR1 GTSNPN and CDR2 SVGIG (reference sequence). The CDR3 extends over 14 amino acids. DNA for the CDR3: TGTGCCTGGAGGGCGGGAGGGCAGAGGGATGAGCAGTTCTTC. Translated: CAWRAGGQRDEQFF. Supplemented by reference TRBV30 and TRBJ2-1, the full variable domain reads SQTIHQWPATLVQPVGSPLSLECTVEGTSNPNLYWYRQAAGRGLQLLFYSVGIGQISSEVPQNLSASRPQDRQFILSSKKLLLSDSGFYLCAWRAGGQRDEQFFGPGTRLTVL.

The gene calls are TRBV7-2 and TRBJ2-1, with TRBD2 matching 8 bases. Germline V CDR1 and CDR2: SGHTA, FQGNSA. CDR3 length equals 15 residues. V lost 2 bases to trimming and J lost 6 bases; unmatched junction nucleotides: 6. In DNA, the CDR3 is TGTGCCAGCAGCTTACAGCGGGGGCGCTTCAATGAGCAGTTCTTC. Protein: CASSLQRGRFNEQFF.

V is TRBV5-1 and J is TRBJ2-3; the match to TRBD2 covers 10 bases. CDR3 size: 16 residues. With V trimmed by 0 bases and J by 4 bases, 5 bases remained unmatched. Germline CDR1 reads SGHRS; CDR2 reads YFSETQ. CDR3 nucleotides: TGCGCCAGCAGCTTGGGGCTAGCGGGAGTCGCAGATACGCAGTATTTT. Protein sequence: CASSLGLAGVADTQYF.

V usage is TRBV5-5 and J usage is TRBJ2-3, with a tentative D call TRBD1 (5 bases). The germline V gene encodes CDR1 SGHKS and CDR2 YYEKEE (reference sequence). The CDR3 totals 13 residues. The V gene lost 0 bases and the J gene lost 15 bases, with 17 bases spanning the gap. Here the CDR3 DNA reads TGTGCCAGCAGCTTGGAACGCGACACAAGGGGATATTTT. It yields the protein CASSLERDTRGYF.

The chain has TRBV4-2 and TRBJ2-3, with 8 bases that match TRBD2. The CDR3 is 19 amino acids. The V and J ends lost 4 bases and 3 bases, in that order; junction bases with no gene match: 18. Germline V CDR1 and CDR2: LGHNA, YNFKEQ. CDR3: CASSLRWREDSSSTDTQYF. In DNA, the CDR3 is TGTGCCAGCAGCCTTAGGTGGCGGGAGGATTCCTCTAGTACAGATACGCAGTATTTT.

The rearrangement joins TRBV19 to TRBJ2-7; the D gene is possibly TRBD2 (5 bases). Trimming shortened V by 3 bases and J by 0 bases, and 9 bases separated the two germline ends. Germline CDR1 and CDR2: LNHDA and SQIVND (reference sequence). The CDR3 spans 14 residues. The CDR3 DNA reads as TGTGCCAGTAGTATCTTGAGGGACTCCTACGAGCAGTACTTC. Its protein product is CASSILRDSYEQYF. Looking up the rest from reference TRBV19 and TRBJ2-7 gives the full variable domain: DGGITQSPKYLFRKEGQNVTLSCEQNLNHDAMYWYRQDPGQGLRLIYYSQIVNDFQKGDIAEGYSVSREKKESFPLTVTSAQKNPTAFYLCASSILRDSYEQYFGPGTRLTVT.

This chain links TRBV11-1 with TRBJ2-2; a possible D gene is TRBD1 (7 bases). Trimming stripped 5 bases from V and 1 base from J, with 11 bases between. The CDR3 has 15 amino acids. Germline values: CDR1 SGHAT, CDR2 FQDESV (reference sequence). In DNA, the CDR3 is TGTGCCAGCAGCAGGGGGGACAGGAACACCGGGGAGCTGTTTTTT. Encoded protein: CASSRGDRNTGELFF.

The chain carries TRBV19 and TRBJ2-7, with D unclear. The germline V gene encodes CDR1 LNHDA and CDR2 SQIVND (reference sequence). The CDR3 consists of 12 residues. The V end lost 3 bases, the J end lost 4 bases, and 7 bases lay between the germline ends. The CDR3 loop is CASSMSQYEQYF. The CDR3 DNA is TGTGCCAGTAGTATGTCACAGTACGAGCAGTACTTC. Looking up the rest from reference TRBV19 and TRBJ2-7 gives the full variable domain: DGGITQSPKYLFRKEGQNVTLSCEQNLNHDAMYWYRQDPGQGLRLIYYSQIVNDFQKGDIAEGYSVSREKKESFPLTVTSAQKNPTAFYLCASSMSQYEQYFGPGTRLTVT.

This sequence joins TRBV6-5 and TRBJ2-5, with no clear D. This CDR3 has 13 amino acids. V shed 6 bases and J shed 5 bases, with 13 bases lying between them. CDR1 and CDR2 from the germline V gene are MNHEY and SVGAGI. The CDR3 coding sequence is TGTGCCAGCAGCCTCACTTGGGCCGAGACCCAGTACTTC. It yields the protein CASSLTWAETQYF.

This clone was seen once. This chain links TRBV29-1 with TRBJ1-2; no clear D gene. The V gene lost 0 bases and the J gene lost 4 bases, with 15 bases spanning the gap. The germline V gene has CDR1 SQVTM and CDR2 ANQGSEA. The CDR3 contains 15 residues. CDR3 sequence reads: CSVEDSGIGLYGYTF. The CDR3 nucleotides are TGCAGCGTTGAAGATAGCGGCATTGGCCTCTATGGCTACACCTTC.

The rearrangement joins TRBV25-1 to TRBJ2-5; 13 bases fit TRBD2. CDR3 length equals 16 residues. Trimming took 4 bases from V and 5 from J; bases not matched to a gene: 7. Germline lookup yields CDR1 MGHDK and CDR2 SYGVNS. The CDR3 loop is CASSALAGGPRETQYF. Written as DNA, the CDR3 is TGTGCCAGCAGTGCACTAGCGGGAGGGCCGCGGGAGACCCAGTACTTC.

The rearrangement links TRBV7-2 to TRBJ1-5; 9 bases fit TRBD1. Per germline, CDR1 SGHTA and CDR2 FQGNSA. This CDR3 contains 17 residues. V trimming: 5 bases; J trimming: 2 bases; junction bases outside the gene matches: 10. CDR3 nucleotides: TGTGCCAGCAGCCCAGGGAGGGACAGGGTGGGCAATCAGCCCCAGCATTTT. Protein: CASSPGRDRVGNQPQHF. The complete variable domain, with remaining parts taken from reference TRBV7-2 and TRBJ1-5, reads GAGVSQSPSNKVTEKGKDVELRCDPISGHTALYWYRQSLGQGLEFLIYFQGNSAPDKSGLPSDRFSAERTGGSVSTLTIQRTQQEDSAVYLCASSPGRDRVGNQPQHFGDGTRLSIL.

The CDR3 DNA reads as TGTGCCAGCTCATTAGACGGACAGTCTGGCTACACCTTC. Its translation is CASSLDGQSGYTF. The J gene is TRBJ1-2, the V gene TRBV18; a possible D gene is TRBD1 (6 bases). From germline, CDR1 is KGHSH and CDR2 LQKENI. The CDR3 sequence is 13 residues long. V lost 5 bases, J lost 7 bases, and 14 bases lay in between. Filled out from reference TRBV18 and TRBJ1-2, the complete variable domain reads NAGVMQNPRHLVRRRGQEARLRCSPMKGHSHVYWYRQLPEEGLKFMVYLQKENIIDESGMPKERFSAEFPKEGPSILRIQQVVRGDSAAYFCASSLDGQSGYTFGSGTRLTVV.

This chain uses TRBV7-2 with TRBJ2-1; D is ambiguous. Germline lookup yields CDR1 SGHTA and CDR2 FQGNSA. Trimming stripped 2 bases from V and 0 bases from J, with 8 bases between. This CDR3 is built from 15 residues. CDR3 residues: CASSLWASSYNEQFF. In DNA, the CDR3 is TGTGCCAGCAGCTTATGGGCGAGCTCCTACAATGAGCAGTTCTTC.

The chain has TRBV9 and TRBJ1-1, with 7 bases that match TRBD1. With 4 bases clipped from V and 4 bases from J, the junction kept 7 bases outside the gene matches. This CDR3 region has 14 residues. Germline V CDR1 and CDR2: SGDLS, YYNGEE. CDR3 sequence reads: CASSSTTGSTEAFF. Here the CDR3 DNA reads TGTGCCAGCAGCTCTACGACAGGGTCCACTGAAGCTTTCTTT.

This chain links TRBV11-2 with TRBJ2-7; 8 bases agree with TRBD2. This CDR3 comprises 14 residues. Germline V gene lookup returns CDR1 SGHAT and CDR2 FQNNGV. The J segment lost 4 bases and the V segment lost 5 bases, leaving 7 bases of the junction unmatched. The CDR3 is CASSPGLAAYEQYF. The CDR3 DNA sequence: TGTGCCAGCAGCCCTGGACTAGCCGCGTACGAGCAGTACTTC.

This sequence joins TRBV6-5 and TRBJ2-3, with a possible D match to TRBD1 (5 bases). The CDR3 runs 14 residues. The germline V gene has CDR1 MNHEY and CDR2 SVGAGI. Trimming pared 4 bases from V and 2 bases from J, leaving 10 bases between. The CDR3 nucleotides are TGTGCCAGCAGTTTAGGGGCCCCCACAGATACGCAGTATTTT. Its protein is CASSLGAPTDTQYF.

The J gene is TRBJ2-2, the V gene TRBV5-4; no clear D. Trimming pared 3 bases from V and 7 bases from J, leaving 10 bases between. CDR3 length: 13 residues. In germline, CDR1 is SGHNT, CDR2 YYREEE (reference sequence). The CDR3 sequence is CASSSRSSGELFF. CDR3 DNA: TGTGCCAGCAGCTCCCGATCGAGCGGGGAGCTGTTTTTT.

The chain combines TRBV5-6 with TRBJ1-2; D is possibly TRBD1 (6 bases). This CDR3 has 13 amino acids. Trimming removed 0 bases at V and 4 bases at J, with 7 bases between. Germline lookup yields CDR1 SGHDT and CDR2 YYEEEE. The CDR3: CASSLVRGYGYTF. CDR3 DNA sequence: TGTGCCAGCAGCTTGGTCAGGGGCTATGGCTACACCTTC. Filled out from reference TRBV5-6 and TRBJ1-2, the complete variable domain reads DAGVTQSPTHLIKTRGQQVTLRCSPKSGHDTVSWYQQALGQGPQFIFQYYEEEERQRGNFPDRFSGHQFPNYSSELNVNALLLGDSALYLCASSLVRGYGYTFGSGTRLTVV.

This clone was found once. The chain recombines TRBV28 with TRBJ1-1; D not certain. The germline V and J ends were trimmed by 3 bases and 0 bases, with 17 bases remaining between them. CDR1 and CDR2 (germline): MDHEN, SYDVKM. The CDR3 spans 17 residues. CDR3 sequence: CASSFPPLRMLNTEAFF. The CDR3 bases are TGTGCCAGCAGTTTTCCCCCCCTTAGAATGTTGAACACTGAAGCTTTCTTT.

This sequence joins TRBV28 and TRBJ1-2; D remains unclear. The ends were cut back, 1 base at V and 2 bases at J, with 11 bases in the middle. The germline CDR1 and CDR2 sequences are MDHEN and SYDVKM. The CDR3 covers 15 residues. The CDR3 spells CASSLSPGVNYGYTF. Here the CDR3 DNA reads TGTGCCAGCAGTTTATCACCAGGCGTAAACTATGGCTACACCTTC.

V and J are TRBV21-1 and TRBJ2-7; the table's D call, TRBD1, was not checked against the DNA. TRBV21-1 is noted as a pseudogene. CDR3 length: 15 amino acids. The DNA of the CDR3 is TGTGCCAGCACACCATTACTCGGACAGGCCTACGAGCAGTACTTC. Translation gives CASTPLLGQAYEQYF.

The CDR3 DNA reads as TGCGCCAGCAGCTTGGGGCTCTTCGGGGACATTCAGTACTTC. This gives the protein CASSLGLFGDIQYF. The V and J genes are TRBV5-1 and TRBJ2-4; D possibly corresponds to TRBD2 (5 bases). The V end lost 0 bases, the J end lost 8 bases, and 12 bases lay between the germline ends. Germline V lookup: CDR1 SGHRS, CDR2 YFSETQ. CDR3 length equals 14 residues.